This T cell receptor (beta chain) comes out of a study of siplizumab effects on memory and regulatory T cells. Study-level findings and limits: A naive or memory phenotype could not be assigned to roughly 75-97% of the proliferating CD4+ or CD8+ clones.

Some clones are missing from TCRdb's copy, which holds only in-frame ones; the method was immunoSEQ multiplex PCR. The profile shows some 100,000 clones, about 95% of them singletons. The V gene lost 5 bases and the J gene lost 0 bases, with 12 bases spanning the gap. Germline V gene lookup returns CDR1 LNHNV and CDR2 YYDKDF (reference sequence). The CDR3 runs 15 residues. Remarks on this clone: Its specificity is not known.

The rearrangement links TRBV15 to TRBJ2-3; D may be TRBD1 (7 bases). This sequence was found in a human donor in good health. The specimen sequenced was Tregs sorted from blood. The CDR3 sequence: CATSAAGGSTDTQYF. The CDR3 DNA is TGTGCCACCAGCGCCGCAGGGGGGAGCACAGATACGCAGTATTTT.